The present entry profiles one T cell receptor beta chain with its context. In terms of age and location, participants ranged from roughly 18 to 95 years and lived in 24 US areas. This sample was included in a study of blood T cell repertoires in COVID-19. Turning to the study itself: Some COVID-19 samples were acute and others convalescent; all came from the United States, Italy and Spain.

Germline CDR1 reads LGHNA; CDR2 reads YNFKEQ. Trimming cost V 0 bases and J 4 bases; bases outside gene matches: 8. The CDR3 length is 17 residues. How the authors handled the data: Cell counts per sample came from amplifying reference gene primers. Method: immunoSEQ multiplex PCR; TCRdb's copy keeps in-frame clones and lacks some. V, J and clone size are taken as reported in that table, and D and trimming were inferred from the DNA itself. The sample holds about 270,000 clones, 80% to 90% seen once. The material sequenced was PBMCs or T cells enriched from blood (not recorded which). The sequence derives from a woman in her twenties or thirties with acute COVID-19. The chain couples TRBV4-2 to TRBJ2-2, with 7 positions matching TRBD2. This CDR3 is CASSQDLGGRSTGELFF. As DNA, the CDR3 is TGTGCCAGCAGCCAAGATCTTGGCGGGAGATCCACCGGGGAGCTGTTTTTT.